A single sample is the source of the 11 T cell receptor beta chains below, sequenced in a study of blood T cell repertoires in COVID-19. Using immunoSEQ multiplex PCR, the repertoire was profiled, and TCRdb retains in-frame clones only, with some absent. The sample shows around 100,000 clones, 80% to 90% of them seen only once. The sample taken for sequencing was peripheral blood. The receptors derive from a man aged 50-59 years with acute or convalescent COVID-19.

V and J are TRBV9 and TRBJ1-5, with unresolved D. Trimming cost V 4 bases and J 7 bases, with 18 bases left between them. CDR3 length: 15 residues. Germline V lookup: CDR1 SGDLS, CDR2 YYNGEE. The CDR3 is CASSPDGIGGQPQHF. The DNA of the CDR3 is TGTGCCAGCAGCCCCGATGGTATCGGAGGCCAGCCCCAGCATTTT.

This chain's CDR3 is CASRPTALRGYTF. CDR3 sequence (DNA): TGTGCCAGCAGGCCGACAGCTCTAAGAGGCTACACCTTC. The genes are TRBV6-5 and TRBJ1-2; D might be TRBD1 (5 bases). The CDR3 length is 13 residues. Germline V gene sequence: CDR1 MNHEY, CDR2 SVGAGI. The V gene lost 6 bases and the J gene lost 8 bases, with 16 bases spanning the gap.

V usage is TRBV6-5 and J usage is TRBJ1-5; 8 bases are shared with TRBD1. Germline assignment: CDR1 MNHEY and CDR2 SVGAGI. Losses at the gene ends were 6 bases for V and 0 bases for J; bases not matched to a gene: 4. This CDR3 region has 15 residues. The CDR3 loop is CASRDRVHSNQPQHF. Here the CDR3 DNA reads TGTGCCAGCAGGGACAGGGTTCATAGCAATCAGCCCCAGCATTTT.

This sequence joins TRBV30 and TRBJ2-7, with D perhaps matching TRBD2 (6 bases). The CDR3 has 13 residues. From germline, CDR1 is GTSNPN and CDR2 SVGIG (reference sequence). The germline V and J ends were trimmed by 1 base and 7 bases, with 14 bases remaining between them. CDR3 sequence: CAWSAGLQGEQYF. As DNA, the CDR3 is TGTGCCTGGAGTGCGGGACTGCAAGGTGAGCAGTACTTC.

This clone occurred once. The V and J genes are TRBV5-1 and TRBJ2-2; 12 bases match TRBD2. CDR1 is SGHRS and CDR2 is YFSETQ in the germline V gene. V shed 3 bases, J shed 3 bases, and the junction held 3 bases outside the gene matches. This CDR3 is 16 amino acids long. Written as DNA, the CDR3 is TGCGCCAGCAGCTCACGGACTAGCGGGGACACCGGGGAGCTGTTTTTT. This sequence encodes CASSSRTSGDTGELFF.

This clone has a single count. This rearrangement joins TRBV9 to TRBJ1-5; 9 bases align to TRBD1. Looked up from germline, CDR1 is SGDLS and CDR2 is YYNGEE. V was clipped by 3 bases and J by 4 bases; unmatched bases: 5. CDR3 length: 15 residues. This CDR3 is CASSGGTGRNQPQHF. CDR3 DNA: TGTGCCAGCAGCGGAGGGACAGGGAGAAATCAGCCCCAGCATTTT.

The chain uses TRBV5-1 and TRBJ2-7; possibly TRBD1 for D (6 bases). The CDR3 covers 12 residues. The germline V gene encodes CDR1 SGHRS and CDR2 YFSETQ. Trimming took off 4 bases at V and 5 bases at J, with 10 bases between the two ends. CDR3 nucleotide sequence: TGCGCCAGCAGCCAGGGGTACAACGAGCAGTACTTC. Amino acid sequence: CASSQGYNEQYF.

This sequence joins TRBV28 and TRBJ1-5, with D hard to call. The CDR3 length is 15 residues. The V gene lost 8 bases and the J gene lost 4 bases, with 18 bases spanning the gap. CDR1 is MDHEN and CDR2 is SYDVKM in the germline V gene. CDR3 in DNA: TGTGCCAGCTGGGGAGTCGTAGCCTTGAATCAGCCCCAGCATTTT. Protein product: CASWGVVALNQPQHF.

J is TRBJ1-1 and V is TRBV18, with D possibly matching TRBD1 (5 bases). The V end was cut by 2 bases, the J end by 4 bases, with 8 bases between. Germline loops: CDR1 KGHSH, CDR2 LQKENI. CDR3 size: 13 residues. CDR3 in DNA: TGTGCCAGCTCACCAAAACAGGTCACTGAAGCTTTCTTT. It specifies CASSPKQVTEAFF.

The chain links TRBV24-1 to TRBJ2-5; maybe TRBD1 (6 bases). This CDR3 contains 13 residues. Between the trimmed V and J ends, which lost 2 bases and 3 bases, there was a span of 6 bases. Germline V lookup: CDR1 KGHDR, CDR2 SFDVKD. The CDR3 DNA reads as TGTGCCACCAGTGATTACAGGGAAGAGACCCAGTACTTC. It is translated as CATSDYREETQYF.

The V call is TRBV29-1, the J call TRBJ1-4; D unclear. This CDR3 comprises 12 residues. Germline V gives CDR1 SQVTM, CDR2 ANQGSEA. V lost 3 bases and J 6 bases, leaving 8 bases between the germline ends. CDR3 residues: CSVELEDEKLFF. CDR3 in DNA: TGCAGCGTTGAGTTGGAGGATGAAAAACTGTTTTTT. The variable domain in full, with the rest retrieved from reference TRBV29-1 and TRBJ1-4, is SAVISQKPSRDICQRGTSLTIQCQVDSQVTMMFWYRQQPGQSLTLIATANQGSEATYESGFVIDKFPISRPNLTFSTLTVSNMSPEDSSIYLCSVELEDEKLFFGSGTQLSVL.